This TCR beta chain comes out of a study of a mutant IDH1 vaccine in newly diagnosed glioma. Produced via immunoSEQ multiplex PCR; TCRdb's table is partial and in-frame only. This table holds 60,000 to 85,000 clones, 75% to 85% found once. Time point in this sample: baseline, week 1 (first vaccination visit). Regarding treatment: pre-vaccination baseline after standard-of-care therapy. This CDR3 has 14 amino acids. V was shortened by 3 bases and J by 0 bases, with 9 bases between the two germline ends. Germline lookup yields CDR1 SGHTS and CDR2 YDEGEE. The chain joins TRBV5-8 to TRBJ1-1; maybe TRBD1 (5 bases). The receptor was derived from a man aged 45 to 65 with glioma. The sequenced sample was PBMCs, obtained from a glioma patient treated with radiotherapy, temozolomide or both. CDR3: CASSWGLLNTEAFF. The CDR3 bases are TGTGCCAGCAGCTGGGGACTCTTGAACACTGAAGCTTTCTTT.